The T cell receptor beta chain described here comes from a study of shared clonotypes between healthy human individuals (dated by TCRdb to 2020 to 2022). Context from the whole study: The cohort comprised two women and a few men aged 18 to 49 years. For each donor, CD4 naive and CD4 memory were each run on three plates, CD8 naive on two plates, and CD8 memory on one plate. To estimate repertoire size and how much clonotypes are shared between individuals, the study performed deep sequencing of blood TCR repertoires from roughly five healthy adults. Libraries were prepared and TCR repertoires were sequenced by different laboratories using diverse techniques, in order to increase sequencing depth and limit assay-specific biases. Leukapheresis yielded between about 0.94 and 8.9 billion PBMCs per donor.

In the case of this clone: Its antigen target is currently unknown. Nothing much larger sits one base from this clone, and base qualities are not available.

CD8 naive samples were obtained by positive selection for CCR7 among CD45RO-negative cells, yielding a CD45RA+CCR7+ population from which TemRA cells were excluded. The donors were healthy, HIV-negative adults with no recently reported acute infections or vaccinations. All donors were Caucasian adults living in Nashville, Tennessee, USA. Blood was collected by leukapheresis, and PBMCs were isolated by Ficoll-Histopaque density gradient centrifugation and then cryopreserved in liquid nitrogen vapor phase. Analytical flow cytometry was used to check the purity and quantity of each magnetically sorted T cell population. Each sorted fraction had its genomic DNA isolated and then quantified by UV absorbance on a Nanodrop 2000c. Here V drops 3 bases and J drops 4 bases, and the junction holds 11 bases not matched to any gene. Sequences LNHDA (CDR1) and SQIVND (CDR2) are obtained from the germline V gene (reference sequence). The CDR3 goes from the cysteine to the phenylalanine over 17 residues. The sequence is cut down to CDR3 DNA, 51 bases in frame from base 1.

Using the deep immunoSEQ assay, multiplex PCR amplified TCR CDR3 regions from genomic DNA. Extracted genomic DNA from each cell subset was distributed evenly across all wells of several immunoSEQ 96-well plates, and each plate was treated as a replicate. For sorted subsets, each replicate PCR was loaded with approximately 200 ng genomic DNA, equivalent to some 27,000 T cell genomes. The purified libraries were quantified using a Qubit 3.0 fluorometer, sized with a Bioanalyzer 2100, and then quantified again using the KAPA Library Quantification kit. Every immunoSEQ 96-well plate was sequenced on a dedicated single-read 150-cycle Illumina NextSeq 550 flow cell. The original methods were these. Because only junctional sequences without quality scores were contained in the immunoSEQ output, filtering matching that applied to full-length reads could not be performed. Sequences were annotated with PyIR, a Python wrapper for IgBLAST v1.9, using IMGT germline references to assign V/J genes and CDR3. Any read was removed if the V/J assignment was weak (E-value above 1e-6), the CDR3 was missing, or the read contained stop codons, out-of-frame junctions, or ambiguous translated residues. A V3J clonotype was defined by an identical inferred V gene, J gene, and CDR3 amino acid sequence. To compute the percentage overlap between repertoires, the number of shared unique clonotypes was divided by the size of the smaller repertoire. Three approaches were used to assess repertoire richness: RTK rarefaction, the Chao1 estimator, and Recon v2.1 estimates of unobserved clonotypes. OLGA was used to compute generation probabilities for all TCRbeta clonotypes that the gDNA method yielded from several donors. What TCRdb holds here is the immuneACCESS table cut down to in-frame rearrangements. Part of the clones is not present; checked against another copy, under half of the missing clones reflect an unresolved V gene, and the others are unexplained. V, J and clone size are taken as reported in that table, and D and trimming were inferred from the DNA itself. This sample is represented by approximately 720,000 clones; approximately 90% of them were singletons. The ten biggest clones cover 24% of the sample.

Paper-wide results and their limitations: Sampling was restricted to blood, and TCR repertoires in tissue are likely to differ from TCR repertoires in blood. Because the study included a small number of donors, the genetic and exposure-history diversity represented was limited. Rarefaction of sorted-subset datasets indicated incomplete sequencing despite the large sequencing depth. Sharing across several donors was observed for around 5% of naive CD4, over 3% of naive CD8, over 2% of memory CD4, and roughly 0.4% of memory CD8 clonotypes. Naive subsets generally had larger estimated clonotype richness than memory subsets did. Pairwise subsampling indicated that sequencing depth was expected to affect the degree of clonotype sharing among donors. Higher generation probabilities were observed for clonotypes shared by all four sorted-subset donors than for non-shared clonotypes.

This TCR derives from a man between 25 and 39 years old in good health. Material for sequencing was naive CD8+ T cells sorted from blood. The intended sense of this specimen's cell subset or site label: CD45RA+CCR7+. Recombination joined TRBV19 with TRBJ2-1, and 8 junctional nucleotides match TRBD2. The nucleotide sequence reads TGTGCCAGTAGTATGGGGGTGGGCGGGAGGACATACAATGAGCAGTTCTTC. Its coded protein is CASSMGVGGRTYNEQFF.